This T cell receptor (beta chain) appears in the sequencing data of a study of cytomegalovirus exposure and HLA in healthy donors. General observations from the study: High sensitivity and specificity were reportedly achieved when the classifier diagnosed cytomegalovirus status. Later analysis identified a missense DCLRE1C variant that was linked to TCR beta V- and J-gene trimming. Later on, an analysis tied roughly 17,000 TCR beta sequences to HLA alleles at 0.05 false discovery rate.

The PCR employed 60 Vbeta primers together with 13 Jbeta primers. Libraries were prepared by immunoSEQ multiplex PCR; TCRdb keeps only in-frame clonotypes and omits some of them. Among some 180,000 clones listed, over 70% were seen once. Germline CDR1 reads MNHEY; CDR2 reads SVGAGI. CDR3 length: 15 amino acids. V was trimmed by 0 bases and J by 0 bases, leaving 6 bases between them. Comments on this clone: Antigen unknown.

The clonotype comes from a male donor in good health and CMV-seronegative. The sequenced material came from PBMCs. V and J are TRBV6-5 and TRBJ1-3; D is uncertain. The DNA of the CDR3 is TGTGCCAGCAGTTACTCGTCCCTCTCTGGAAACACCATATATTTT. Translation gives CASSYSSLSGNTIYF.